Listed below are T cell receptor beta chains from one sample, sequenced in a study of T cell repertoires in cytomegalovirus infection. Antigen specificity for these receptors is unknown. TCRdb used MiXCR to reprocess the reads, holding one entry per CDR3 protein. The data show roughly 150,000 distinct CDR3 sequences, 20% to 25% seen once. The input for sequencing was CD8+ T cells from cultured PBMCs, taken from culture after CMV antigen stimulation. These receptors were obtained from a human donor in good health (CMV status not recorded). Some clones in this sample may be carry-over from other donors' samples. Each CDR3 is given without its conserved first and last residue. Clone size appears in some rows only: once, few, many, or a class for an expanded clone.

clone_size j_call v_call cdr3_aa
NA TRBJ2-1 TRBV7-6 ASSRQPNEQF
NA TRBJ1-2 TRBV5-4 ASSLEGSLQGKENGYT
NA TRBJ2-1 TRBV6-2/TRBV6-3 ASSSPDHVNEQF
few TRBJ2-1 TRBV29-1 SVGLAVSYNEQF
few TRBJ1-4 TRBV7-6 ASSLLARARDTVATNEKLF
few TRBJ2-7 TRBV13 ASSPGTLSAEQY
NA TRBJ2-1 TRBV12-3/TRBV12-4 ASSFGTDEQF
NA TRBJ1-5 TRBV6-1 AAKGFRGQPQH
NA TRBJ2-2 TRBV28 ASSSVHNTGELF
NA TRBJ1-2 TRBV19 ASNIPTPGYT
NA TRBJ2-1 TRBV15 ATSRQRAVYNEQF
NA TRBJ2-3 TRBV28 ASSHAAEAWLADTTDTQY
NA TRBJ2-1 TRBV7-2 ASSTLAGGLSSYNEQF
few TRBJ2-4 TRBV7-8 ASSLVGEGLAKNIQY
NA TRBJ2-1 TRBV4-3 ASRYDRGDVNEQF
NA TRBJ2-3 TRBV6-5 ATGRGTDTQY
few TRBJ2-2 TRBV24-1 ATSDPNQAGQNTGELF
NA TRBJ1-1 TRBV6-5 ASSYKAGTMNTEAF
few TRBJ1-1 TRBV7-8 ASSLEPGAVRNTEAF
NA TRBJ2-7 TRBV4-3 ASSQTLTYEQY
NA TRBJ2-6 TRBV7-9 ASSLAVPSGVAGELTGANVLT
few TRBJ2-3 TRBV7-2 ASSLDRVVSDTQY
few TRBJ2-1 TRBV20-1 SARVQGSSSYNEQF
few TRBJ1-4 TRBV7-6 ASSFNEHVATNEKLF
NA TRBJ2-3 TRBV28 ASSFDRATDTQY
few TRBJ2-5 TRBV4-3 ASSQDRGTAETQY
few TRBJ2-7 TRBV6-2/TRBV6-3 ASSYSGTDYEQY
NA TRBJ2-1 TRBV12-3/TRBV12-4 ARSPGTVYNEQF
few TRBJ2-2 TRBV7-9 ASTSWNTGELF
NA TRBJ2-1 TRBV30 AWSQGATGGF
NA TRBJ1-5 TRBV7-2 ASSLEARGIPLAGPQH
few TRBJ1-1 TRBV6-5 ASSYGQGTEAF
NA TRBJ1-5 TRBV6-6 ASSPKDRGGRQPQH
NA TRBJ1-2 TRBV28 ASSFHGGYGYT
NA TRBJ1-5 TRBV7-8 ASSYEGNQPQH
few TRBJ1-3 TRBV7-9 ASSPQGSISGNTIY
NA TRBJ1-5 TRBV6-6 ASSAGTVANQPQH
few TRBJ1-2 TRBV4-1 ASSQDFGGADYGYT
NA TRBJ1-2 TRBV7-2 ASSLATTGNYGYT
few TRBJ1-1 TRBV20-1 SAREGVTEAF
few TRBJ2-7 TRBV7-2 ASSLVPAREQY
NA TRBJ2-7 TRBV11-2 ASSLFGRTYEQY
NA TRBJ1-4 TRBV11-2 ASSVFPDMEKLF
NA TRBJ1-1 TRBV11-2 ASSWELNTEAF
NA TRBJ1-2 TRBV7-2 ASPRDSNYGYT
few TRBJ2-3 TRBV4-2 AGGQGITDTQY
NA TRBJ2-7 TRBV4-3 ASSQESGQGWTYEQY
few TRBJ1-1 TRBV6-2/TRBV6-3 ASSPATDRGLIAF
NA TRBJ2-6 TRBV6-5 ASSRQTGTGANVLT
NA TRBJ2-4 TRBV4-1 ASSQDRPGTGNIQY
many TRBJ1-2 TRBV7-4 ASSSRGGNYGYT
NA TRBJ2-3 TRBV6-2/TRBV6-3 ASSFRNRGPDTQY
NA TRBJ2-6 TRBV6-5 ASSQLAAGGANVLT
few TRBJ2-5 TRBV4-3 ASSQRNSGRETQY
few TRBJ2-5 TRBV12-3/TRBV12-4 ASSWGMGGETQY